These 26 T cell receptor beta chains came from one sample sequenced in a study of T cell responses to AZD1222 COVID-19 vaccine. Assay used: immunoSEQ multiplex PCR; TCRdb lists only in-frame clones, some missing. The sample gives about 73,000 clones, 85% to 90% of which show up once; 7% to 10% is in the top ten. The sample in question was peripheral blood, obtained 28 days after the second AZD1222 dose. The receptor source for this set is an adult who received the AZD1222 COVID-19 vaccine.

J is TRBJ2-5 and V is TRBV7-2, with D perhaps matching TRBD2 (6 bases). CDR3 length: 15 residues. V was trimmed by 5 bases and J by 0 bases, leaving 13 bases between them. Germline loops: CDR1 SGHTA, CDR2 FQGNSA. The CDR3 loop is CASSPRGTYQETQYF. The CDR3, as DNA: TGTGCCAGCAGCCCCCGCGGGACGTACCAAGAGACCCAGTACTTC.

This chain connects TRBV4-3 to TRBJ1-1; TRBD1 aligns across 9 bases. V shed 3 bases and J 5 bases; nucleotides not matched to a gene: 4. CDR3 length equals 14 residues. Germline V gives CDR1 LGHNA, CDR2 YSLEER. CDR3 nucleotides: TGCGCCAGCAGCCACACAGGGGGCATGACTGAAGCTTTCTTT. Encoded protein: CASSHTGGMTEAFF.

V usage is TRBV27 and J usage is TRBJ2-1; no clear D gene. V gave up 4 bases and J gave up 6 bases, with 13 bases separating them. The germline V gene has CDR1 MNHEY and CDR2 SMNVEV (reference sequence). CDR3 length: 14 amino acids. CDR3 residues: CASSSRPRANEQFF. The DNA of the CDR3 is TGTGCCAGCAGTTCCCGACCCCGGGCCAATGAGCAGTTCTTC.

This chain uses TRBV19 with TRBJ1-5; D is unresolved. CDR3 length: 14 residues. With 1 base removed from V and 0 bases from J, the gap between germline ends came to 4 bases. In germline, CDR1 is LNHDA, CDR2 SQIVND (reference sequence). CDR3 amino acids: CASSIVVSNQPQHF. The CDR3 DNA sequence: TGTGCCAGTAGTATAGTTGTTAGCAATCAGCCCCAGCATTTT.

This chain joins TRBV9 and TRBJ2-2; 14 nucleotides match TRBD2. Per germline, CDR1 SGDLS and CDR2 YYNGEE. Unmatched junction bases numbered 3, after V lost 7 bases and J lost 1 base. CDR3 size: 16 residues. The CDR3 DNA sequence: TGTGCCAGCTACGGGACTAGCGGGGGGAACACCGGGGAGCTGTTTTTT. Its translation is CASYGTSGGNTGELFF.

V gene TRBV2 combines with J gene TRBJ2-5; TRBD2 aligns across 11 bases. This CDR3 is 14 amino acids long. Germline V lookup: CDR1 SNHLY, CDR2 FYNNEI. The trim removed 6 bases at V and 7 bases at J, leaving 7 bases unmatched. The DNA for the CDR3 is TGTGCCAGCAGCGTAGCGGGAGGGCGCGGGACCCAGTACTTC. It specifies CASSVAGGRGTQYF.

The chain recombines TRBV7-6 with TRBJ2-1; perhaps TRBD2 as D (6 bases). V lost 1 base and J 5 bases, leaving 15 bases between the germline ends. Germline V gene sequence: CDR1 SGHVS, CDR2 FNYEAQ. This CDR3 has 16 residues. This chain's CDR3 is CASSLVGGESHNEQFF. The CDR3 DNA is TGTGCCAGCAGCTTAGTAGGCGGGGAGAGCCACAATGAGCAGTTCTTC.

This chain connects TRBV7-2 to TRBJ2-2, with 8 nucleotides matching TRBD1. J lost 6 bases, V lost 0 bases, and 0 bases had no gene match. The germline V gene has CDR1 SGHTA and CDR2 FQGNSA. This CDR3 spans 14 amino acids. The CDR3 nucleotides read TGTGCCAGCAGCTTAGCGGACAGGGCCGGGGAGCTGTTTTTT. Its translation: CASSLADRAGELFF.

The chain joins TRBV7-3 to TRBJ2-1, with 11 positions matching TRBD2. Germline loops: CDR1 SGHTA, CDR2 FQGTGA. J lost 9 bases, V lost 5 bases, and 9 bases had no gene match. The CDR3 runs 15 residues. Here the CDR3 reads CASSPYSGGAPEQFF. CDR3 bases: TGTGCCAGCAGCCCCTATAGCGGGGGGGCCCCTGAGCAGTTCTTC. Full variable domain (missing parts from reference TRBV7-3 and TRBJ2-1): GAGVSQTPSNKVTEKGKYVELRCDPISGHTALYWYRQSLGQGPEFLIYFQGTGAADDSGLPNDRFFAVRPEGSVSTLKIQRTERGDSAVYLCASSPYSGGAPEQFFGPGTRLTVL.

Here the CDR3 reads CASSLVTGNTEAFF. The CDR3 nucleotides are TGCGCCAGCAGCTTGGTAACAGGCAACACTGAAGCTTTCTTT. The chain is built from TRBV5-1 and TRBJ1-1, with D maybe TRBD1 (5 bases). Deletions cut 0 bases from V and 2 bases from J, with 8 bases between. The length of the CDR3 is 14 residues. The germline V gene has CDR1 SGHRS and CDR2 YFSETQ.

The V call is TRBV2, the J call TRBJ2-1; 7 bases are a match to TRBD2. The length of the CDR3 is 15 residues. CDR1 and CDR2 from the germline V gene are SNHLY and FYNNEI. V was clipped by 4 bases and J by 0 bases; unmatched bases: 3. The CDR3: CASSGASGSYNEQFF. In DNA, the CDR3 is TGTGCCAGCAGTGGCGCTAGCGGCTCCTACAATGAGCAGTTCTTC.

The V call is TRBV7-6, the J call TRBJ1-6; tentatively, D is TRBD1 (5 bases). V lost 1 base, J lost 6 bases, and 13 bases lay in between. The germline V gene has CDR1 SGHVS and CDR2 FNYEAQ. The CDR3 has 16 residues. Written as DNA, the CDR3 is TGTGCCAGCAGCTTAGGAGGGGCTTTAAGTAATTCACCCCTCCACTTT. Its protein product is CASSLGGALSNSPLHF.

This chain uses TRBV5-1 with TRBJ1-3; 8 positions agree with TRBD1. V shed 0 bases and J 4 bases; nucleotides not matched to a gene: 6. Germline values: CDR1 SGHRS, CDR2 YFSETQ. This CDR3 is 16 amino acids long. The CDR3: CASSLEGTGFGNTIYF. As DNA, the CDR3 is TGCGCCAGCAGCTTGGAGGGGACAGGATTCGGAAACACCATATATTTT. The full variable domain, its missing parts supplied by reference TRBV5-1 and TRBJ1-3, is KAGVTQTPRYLIKTRGQQVTLSCSPISGHRSVSWYQQTPGQGLQFLFEYFSETQRNKGNFPGRFSGRQFSNSRSEMNVSTLELGDSALYLCASSLEGTGFGNTIYFGEGSWLTVV.

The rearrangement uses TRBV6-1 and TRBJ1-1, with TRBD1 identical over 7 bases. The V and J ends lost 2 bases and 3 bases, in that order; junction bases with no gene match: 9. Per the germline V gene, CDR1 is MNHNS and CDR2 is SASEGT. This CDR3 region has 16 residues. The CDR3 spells CASSEFAGTADTEAFF. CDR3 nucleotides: TGTGCCAGCAGTGAATTCGCCGGGACAGCGGACACTGAAGCTTTCTTT.

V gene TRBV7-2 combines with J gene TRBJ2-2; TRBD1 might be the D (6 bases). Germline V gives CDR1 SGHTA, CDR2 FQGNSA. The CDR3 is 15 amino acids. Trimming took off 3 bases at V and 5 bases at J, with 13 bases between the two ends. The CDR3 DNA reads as TGTGCCAGCAGCTTCAGGGGTTTAGGGACCGGGGAGCTGTTTTTT. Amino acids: CASSFRGLGTGELFF.

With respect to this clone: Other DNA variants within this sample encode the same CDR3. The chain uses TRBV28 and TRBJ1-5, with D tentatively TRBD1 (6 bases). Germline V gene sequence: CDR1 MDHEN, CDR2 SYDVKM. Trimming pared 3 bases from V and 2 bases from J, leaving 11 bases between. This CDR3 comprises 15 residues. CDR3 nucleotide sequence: TGTGCCAGCAGTTTTAGGGGGGGAGGCAATCAGCCCCAGCATTTT. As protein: CASSFRGGGNQPQHF.

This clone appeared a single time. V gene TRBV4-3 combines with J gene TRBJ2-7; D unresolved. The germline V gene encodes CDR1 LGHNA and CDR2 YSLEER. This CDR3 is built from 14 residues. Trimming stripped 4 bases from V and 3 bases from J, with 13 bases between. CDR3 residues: CASSLRGRDYEQYF. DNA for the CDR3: TGCGCCAGCAGCCTCCGAGGACGAGACTACGAGCAGTACTTC.

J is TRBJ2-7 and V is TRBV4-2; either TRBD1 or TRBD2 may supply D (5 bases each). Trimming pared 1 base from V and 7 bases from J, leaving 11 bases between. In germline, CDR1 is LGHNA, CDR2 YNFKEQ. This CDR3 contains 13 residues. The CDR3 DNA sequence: TGTGCCAGCAGCCAAGGGCAGGGCGGGGAGCAGTACTTC. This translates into CASSQGQGGEQYF.

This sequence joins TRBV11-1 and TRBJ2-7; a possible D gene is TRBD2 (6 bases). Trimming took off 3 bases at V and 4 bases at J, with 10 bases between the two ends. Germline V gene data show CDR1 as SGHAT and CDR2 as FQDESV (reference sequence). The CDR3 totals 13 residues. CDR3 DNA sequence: TGTGCCAGCAGCTTTGGGGGGAGGTACGAGCAGTACTTC. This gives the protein CASSFGGRYEQYF.

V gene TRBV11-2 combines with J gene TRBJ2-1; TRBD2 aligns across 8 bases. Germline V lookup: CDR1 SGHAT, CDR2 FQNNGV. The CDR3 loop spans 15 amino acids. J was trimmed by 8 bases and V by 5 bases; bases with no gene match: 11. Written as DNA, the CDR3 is TGTGCCAGCAGCCCCGATCCACGGGAGGGTTATGAGCAGTTCTTC. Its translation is CASSPDPREGYEQFF.

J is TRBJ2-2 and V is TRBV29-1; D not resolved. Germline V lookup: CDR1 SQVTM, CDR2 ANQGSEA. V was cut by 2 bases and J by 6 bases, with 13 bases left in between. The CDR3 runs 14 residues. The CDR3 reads CSVENSWAAGELFF. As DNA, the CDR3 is TGCAGCGTTGAAAACTCTTGGGCAGCCGGGGAGCTGTTTTTT.

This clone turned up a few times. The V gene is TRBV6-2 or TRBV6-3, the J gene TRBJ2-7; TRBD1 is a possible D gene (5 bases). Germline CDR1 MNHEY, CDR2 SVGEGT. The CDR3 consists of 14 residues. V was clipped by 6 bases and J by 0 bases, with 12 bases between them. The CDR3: CASSDRRSSYEQYV. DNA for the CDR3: TGTGCCAGCAGCGACAGACGGAGCTCCTACGAGCAGTACGTC.

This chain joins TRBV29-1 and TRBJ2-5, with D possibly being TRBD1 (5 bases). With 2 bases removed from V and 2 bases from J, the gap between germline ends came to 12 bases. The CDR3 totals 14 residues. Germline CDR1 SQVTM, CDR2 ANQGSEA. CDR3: CSVEKFGAQETQYF. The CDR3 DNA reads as TGCAGCGTTGAAAAGTTTGGGGCTCAAGAGACCCAGTACTTC.

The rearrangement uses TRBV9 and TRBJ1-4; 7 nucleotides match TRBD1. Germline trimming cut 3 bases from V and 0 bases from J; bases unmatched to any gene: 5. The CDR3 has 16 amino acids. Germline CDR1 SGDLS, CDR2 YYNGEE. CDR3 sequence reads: CASSGQGKATNEKLFF. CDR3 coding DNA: TGTGCCAGCAGCGGACAGGGAAAGGCAACTAATGAAAAACTGTTTTTT.

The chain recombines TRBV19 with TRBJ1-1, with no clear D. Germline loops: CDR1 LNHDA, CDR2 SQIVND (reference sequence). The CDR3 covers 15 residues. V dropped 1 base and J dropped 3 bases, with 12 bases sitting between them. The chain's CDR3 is CASSIGGYPDTEAFF. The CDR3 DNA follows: TGTGCCAGTAGTATAGGAGGATACCCGGACACTGAAGCTTTCTTT.

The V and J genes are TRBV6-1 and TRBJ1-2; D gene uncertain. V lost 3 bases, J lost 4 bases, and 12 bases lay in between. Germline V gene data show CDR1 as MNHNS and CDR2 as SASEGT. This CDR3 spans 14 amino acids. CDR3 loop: CASSDGPEIYGYTF. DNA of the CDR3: TGTGCCAGCAGTGACGGACCTGAGATCTATGGCTACACCTTC.